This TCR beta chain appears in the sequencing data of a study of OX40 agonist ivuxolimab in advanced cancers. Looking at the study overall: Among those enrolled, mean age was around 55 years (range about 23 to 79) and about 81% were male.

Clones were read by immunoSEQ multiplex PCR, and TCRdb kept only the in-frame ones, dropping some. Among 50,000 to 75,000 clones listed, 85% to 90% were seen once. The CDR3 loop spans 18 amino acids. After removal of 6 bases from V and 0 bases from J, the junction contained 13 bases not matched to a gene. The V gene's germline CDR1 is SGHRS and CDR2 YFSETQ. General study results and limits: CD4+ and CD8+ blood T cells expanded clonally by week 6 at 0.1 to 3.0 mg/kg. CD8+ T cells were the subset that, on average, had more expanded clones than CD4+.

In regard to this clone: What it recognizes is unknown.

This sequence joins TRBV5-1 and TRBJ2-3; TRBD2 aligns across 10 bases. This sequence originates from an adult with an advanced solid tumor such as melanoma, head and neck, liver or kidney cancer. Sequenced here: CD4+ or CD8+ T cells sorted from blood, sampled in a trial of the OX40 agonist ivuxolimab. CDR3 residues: CASKGPASGRYSTDTQYF. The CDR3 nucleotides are TGCGCCAGCAAAGGACCGGCTAGCGGGAGATATAGCACAGATACGCAGTATTTT.